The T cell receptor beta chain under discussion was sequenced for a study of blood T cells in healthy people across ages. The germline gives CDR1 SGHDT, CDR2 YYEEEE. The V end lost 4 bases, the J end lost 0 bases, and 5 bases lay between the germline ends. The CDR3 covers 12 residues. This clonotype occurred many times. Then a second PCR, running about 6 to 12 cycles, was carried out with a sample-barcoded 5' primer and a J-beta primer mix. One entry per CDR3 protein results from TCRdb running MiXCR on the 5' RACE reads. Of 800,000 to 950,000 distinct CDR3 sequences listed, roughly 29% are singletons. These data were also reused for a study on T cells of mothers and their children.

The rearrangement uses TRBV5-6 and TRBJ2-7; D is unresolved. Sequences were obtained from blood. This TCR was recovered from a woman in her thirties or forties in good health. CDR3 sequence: CASSTASYEQYF. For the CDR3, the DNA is TGTGCCAGCAGCACAGCCTCCTACGAGCAGTACTTC.